The rows below give T cell receptor beta chains drawn from one sample of a study of CD4 and CD8 cells across lung adenocarcinoma regions. TCRdb re-called the PCR reads with MiXCR, one entry per CDR3 protein. The sample holds roughly 10,000 distinct CDR3 sequences, 53% seen once. Material for sequencing was CD4+ T cells from the center of a lung tumor. These receptors originate from a male donor with lung adenocarcinoma. The CD4 and CD8 labels of this study may be unreliable. The CDR3 runs from the conserved cysteine through the conserved F or W. D genes are given only for firm matches. The size field is filled for only some rows; it gives once, few, many or a size class.

>TRBJ2-5|15|medium-sized|TRBV7-2|TRBD2
TGTGCCAGCAGCGCCGATCTAGCGGGGGGGAAGACCCAGTACTTC
CASSADLAGGKTQYF
>TRBJ1-4|12|few|TRBV30|NA
TGTGCCTGGAACAGGGTCCCCGAAAAACTGTTTTTT
CAWNRVPEKLFF
>TRBJ2-1|18|few|TRBV6-1|TRBD2
TGTGCCAGCAGTGTAGCCTGGACTAGCGGGAGCATGGGCGATGAGCAGTTCTTC
CASSVAWTSGSMGDEQFF
>TRBJ2-1|13|once|TRBV6-1|TRBD2
TGTGCCAGCAGACTAGCGGGACGCAATGAGCAGTTCTTC
CASRLAGRNEQFF
>TRBJ2-3|15|NA|TRBV28|NA
TGTGCCAGCAGCAGACCTAGCGAGCTCACAGATACGCAGTATTTT
CASSRPSELTDTQYF
>TRBJ2-7|13|NA|TRBV6-1|NA
TGTGCCAGCGAGACCGCCTTAGCGAGCGAGCAGTACTTC
CASETALASEQYF
>TRBJ1-6|15|NA|TRBV5-3|NA
TGTGCCAGAAGCTTCACTCATAATGAGAATTCACCCCTCCACTTT
CARSFTHNENSPLHF
>TRBJ2-3|13|NA|TRBV10-3|NA
TGTGCCACGGGGCTGTACGCGACAGATATTCAGTATTTT
CATGLYATDIQYF
>TRBJ2-3|21|NA|TRBV6-5|TRBD2
TGTGCCAGCAGTTACTCGGGACTAGCGCGGGAGGGGGGCAAAGTGGCAGATACGCAGTATTTC
CASSYSGLAREGGKVADTQYF
>TRBJ2-3|17|NA|TRBV6-1|NA
TGTGCCAGTAGTGCGGATTGGGCGGGACGGGACGAGGATACGCAGTACTTT
CASSADWAGRDEDTQYF